Listed below are T cell receptor beta chains from one sample, sequenced in a study of patients and donors after allogeneic stem cell transplantation. TCRdb analysed the RT-PCR reads with MiXCR anew, one entry per CDR3 protein. This sample has 800,000 to 1,000,000 distinct CDR3 sequences, with more than 15% found just once. The sequenced sample consisted of blood, either unsorted or a sorted T cell fraction (not recorded which). These receptors were obtained from a human donor who was either an allogeneic HSCT recipient or a stem cell or donor lymphocyte infusion donor (not recorded which). It is not recorded whose cells these are; they may come from a transplant donor. Each CDR3 is given with its conserved first and last residue. The D gene is left open where the match is weak. Clone size is stated in some rows and not others, as once, few, many or a class when expanded.

J	D	size	V	CDR3	DNA
TRBJ2-3	NA	many	TRBV11-3	CASSLDPTDTQYF	TGTGCCAGCAGCTTAGATCCGACAGATACGCAGTATTTT
TRBJ2-1	NA	NA	TRBV2	CASRVNRVGQFF	TGTGCCAGCAGAGTGAACAGGGTTGGGCAGTTCTTC
TRBJ1-2	NA	many	TRBV12-3/TRBV12-4	CASSFTRGANYGYTF	TGTGCCAGCAGTTTTACCAGGGGAGCTAACTATGGCTACACCTTC
TRBJ2-7	TRBD1	NA	TRBV6-1	CASRDRVHHEQYF	TGTGCCAGCAGGGACAGGGTTCACCACGAGCAGTACTTC
TRBJ2-1	NA	few	TRBV5-6	CASSLAVPNEQFF	TGTGCCAGCAGCTTGGCGGTTCCCAATGAGCAGTTCTTC
TRBJ2-2	NA	many	TRBV5-6	CASSLDFNRDHGELFF	TGTGCCAGCAGCTTGGATTTTAACAGGGATCACGGGGAGCTGTTTTTT
TRBJ1-1	NA	once	TRBV29-1	CSGGDLNTEAFF	TGCAGCGGAGGGGATTTGAACACTGAAGCTTTCTTT
TRBJ1-2	NA	once	TRBV6-2/TRBV6-3	CASRPTLGDNYGYTF	TGTGCCAGCAGGCCAACCCTCGGGGATAACTATGGCTACACCTTC
TRBJ2-7	NA	NA	TRBV27	CASFFLVGGQYEQYF	TGTGCCAGCTTTTTCCTCGTCGGGGGGCAGTACGAGCAGTACTTC
TRBJ1-3	NA	NA	TRBV6-1	CASRLTGNSGNTIYF	TGTGCCAGCAGACTAACAGGGAACTCTGGAAACACCATATATTTT
TRBJ1-1	TRBD1	few	TRBV29-1	CSVDRGQGADTEAFF	TGCAGCGTTGACAGGGGACAGGGGGCGGACACTGAAGCTTTCTTT
TRBJ2-7	NA	NA	TRBV7-9	CASSLVGQGSEQYF	TGTGCCAGCAGCTTAGTTGGGCAGGGTAGCGAGCAGTACTTC
TRBJ2-3	TRBD2	NA	TRBV5-6	CASSIGLAGSTDTQYF	TGTGCCAGCAGCATAGGACTAGCGGGTAGCACAGATACGCAGTATTTT
TRBJ2-1	NA	NA	TRBV7-8	CASSYENPVF	TGTGCCAGCAGCTACGAAAACCCCGTCTTC
TRBJ2-1	TRBD1	many	TRBV29-1	CSAGSTGAREQFF	TGCAGCGCCGGATCGACAGGGGCTCGTGAGCAGTTCTTC
TRBJ1-2	NA	NA	TRBV30	CAWSGGADYGYTF	TGTGCCTGGAGTGGGGGGGCTGACTATGGCTACACCTTC
TRBJ1-5	NA	NA	TRBV6-2/TRBV6-3	CASSYSQLRARNQPQHF	TGTGCCAGCAGTTACTCCCAGCTTAGGGCGCGCAATCAGCCCCAGCATTTT
TRBJ1-5	NA	few	TRBV12-3/TRBV12-4	CASSFGKSNQPQHF	TGTGCCAGCAGTTTTGGGAAGAGCAATCAGCCCCAGCATTTT
TRBJ2-7	TRBD2	few	TRBV6-2/TRBV6-3	CASSYNRDYLRYEQYF	TGTGCCAGCAGTTACAACCGGGACTATCTTCGCTACGAGCAGTACTTC
TRBJ2-7	TRBD2	many	TRBV5-1	CASSLVSSGSKSYEQYF	TGCGCCAGCAGCTTGGTGTCTAGCGGGTCAAAATCCTACGAGCAGTACTTC
TRBJ2-2	NA	NA	TRBV6-5	CASSRQSGELFF	TGTGCCAGCAGTCGTCAGTCCGGGGAGCTGTTTTTT
TRBJ2-4	NA	many	TRBV5-6	CASSFEGLAGNIQYF	TGTGCCAGCAGCTTCGAAGGTTTAGCAGGAAACATTCAGTACTTC
TRBJ2-3	TRBD1	few	TRBV12-3/TRBV12-4	CASSPTGQGTDTQYF	TGTGCCAGCAGCCCCACCGGACAGGGCACAGATACGCAGTATTTT
TRBJ2-7	NA	NA	TRBV11-2	CASSFDGPSYEQYF	TGTGCCAGCAGCTTTGACGGTCCCTCCTACGAGCAGTACTTC
TRBJ2-1	TRBD2	many	TRBV12-3/TRBV12-4	CASSPMTLAGGINEQFF	TGTGCCAGCAGTCCCATGACTCTAGCGGGGGGAATAAATGAGCAGTTCTTC
TRBJ1-6	NA	NA	TRBV30	CACEQIYNSPLHF	TGTGCCTGTGAACAGATCTATAATTCACCCCTCCACTTT
TRBJ2-1	NA	NA	TRBV7-2	CASSPPVRIGYFF	TGTGCCAGCAGCCCCCCCGTCAGGATAGGGTATTTCTTC
TRBJ2-1	TRBD2	NA	TRBV7-2	CASSRREYNEQFF	TGTGCCAGCAGCAGGCGGGAGTACAATGAGCAGTTCTTC
TRBJ2-3	TRBD2	NA	TRBV20-1	CSARDSGREADTQYF	TGCAGTGCTAGAGATTCCGGGCGGGAGGCAGATACGCAGTATTTT
TRBJ2-1	NA	few	TRBV4-3	CASSQVLGNEQFF	TGCGCCAGCAGCCAAGTCCTGGGGAATGAGCAGTTCTTC
TRBJ2-7	NA	few	TRBV6-5	CASSYYRGDSYEQYF	TGTGCCAGCAGTTACTATCGCGGGGACTCCTACGAGCAGTACTTC
TRBJ2-7	NA	many	TRBV7-8	CASSLDRPHEQYF	TGTGCCAGCAGCCTAGACCGACCCCACGAGCAGTACTTC
TRBJ2-4	TRBD2	few	TRBV6-1	CASSRASGGALAKNIQYF	TGTGCCAGCAGCCGCGCGAGCGGGGGAGCGCTAGCCAAAAACATTCAGTACTTC
TRBJ1-1	NA	NA	TRBV5-1	CASSFGRVGTEAFF	TGCGCCAGCAGCTTTGGGAGGGTAGGCACTGAAGCTTTCTTT
TRBJ1-2	TRBD1	NA	TRBV7-2	CASSKGQGGGYTF	TGTGCCAGCAGCAAGGGACAGGGAGGGGGCTACACCTTC
TRBJ1-5	NA	NA	TRBV5-1	CASSLEGAPNQPQHF	TGCGCCAGCAGCTTGGAAGGGGCCCCAAATCAGCCCCAGCATTTT
TRBJ1-2	NA	many	TRBV12-3/TRBV12-4	CASSLSYERGPNYGYTF	TGTGCCAGCAGTTTATCGTACGAGAGGGGTCCTAACTATGGCTACACCTTC
TRBJ1-3	NA	few	TRBV3-1	CASSQDRPVGNTIYF	TGTGCCAGCAGCCAAGATCGGCCAGTCGGAAACACCATATATTTT
TRBJ1-1	NA	few	TRBV7-9	CASSQVTEAFF	TGTGCCAGCAGCCAAGTGACTGAAGCTTTCTTT
TRBJ2-3	NA	NA	TRBV12-3/TRBV12-4	CASSLLRTIPGADTQYF	TGTGCCAGCAGTTTATTACGTACAATTCCAGGGGCAGATACGCAGTATTTT
TRBJ2-7	NA	few	TRBV18	CASSPPGGWEQYF	TGTGCCAGCTCACCGCCCGGGGGATGGGAGCAGTACTTC
TRBJ2-1	TRBD2	many	TRBV12-3/TRBV12-4	CASSLRSGRASEQFF	TGTGCCAGCAGTTTAAGGAGCGGGAGGGCCTCTGAGCAGTTCTTC
TRBJ1-1	NA	NA	TRBV20-1	CSANWDGLIANTEAFF	TGCAGTGCTAATTGGGACGGGCTCATTGCGAACACTGAAGCTTTCTTT
TRBJ2-5	NA	few	TRBV2	CARTNIRGSRETQYF	TGTGCCAGAACTAATATTCGGGGTAGCCGAGAGACCCAGTACTTC
TRBJ2-1	TRBD2	few	TRBV6-5	CASSSLGAGGNEQFF	TGTGCCAGCAGTTCCCTTGGGGCGGGGGGCAATGAGCAGTTCTTC
TRBJ1-2	NA	NA	TRBV10-3	CAISESTAAYYGYTF	TGTGCCATCAGTGAGTCGACTGCAGCCTACTATGGCTACACCTTC
TRBJ1-2	NA	few	TRBV12-3/TRBV12-4	CASSLSIYGYTF	TGTGCCAGCAGCCTCTCCATATATGGCTACACCTTC
TRBJ1-5	TRBD1	few	TRBV30	CAWSPPGQVGYSNQPQHF	TGTGCCTGGAGCCCCCCCGGACAGGTGGGGTATAGCAATCAGCCCCAGCATTTT
TRBJ1-1	NA	few	TRBV6-1	CASSRHVQNTEAFF	TGTGCCAGCAGCCGACACGTCCAGAACACTGAAGCTTTCTTT
TRBJ2-3	NA	NA	TRBV15	CATSKWGGGEDTQYF	TGTGCCACCAGCAAGTGGGGGGGGGGCGAAGATACGCAGTATTTT
TRBJ1-5	NA	NA	TRBV4-1	CASSQDLGRGSNQPQHF	TGCGCCAGCAGCCAAGATCTCGGCAGGGGAAGCAATCAGCCCCAGCATTTT
TRBJ2-1	TRBD2	NA	TRBV7-7	CASSLSSGGAHEQFF	TGTGCTAGCAGCTTATCTAGCGGGGGGGCCCATGAGCAGTTCTTC
TRBJ1-4	TRBD1	once	TRBV18	CASHWVGQVGEKLFF	TGTGCCAGCCATTGGGTGGGACAGGTTGGCGAAAAACTGTTTTTT